One and the same sample provided the 14 T cell receptor beta chains below, sequenced in a study of T cell changes during pregnancy in multiple sclerosis. TCRdb's table, derived via immunoSEQ multiplex PCR, lists solely in-frame clones and lacks some. The sample consists of fewer than 150,000 clones, about 96% of them appearing once. Here the sequenced sample was peripheral blood, taken after pregnancy. The receptors were gathered from a female donor with multiple sclerosis, enrolled in a pregnancy study.

As for this clone: The limits of the CDR3 on the DNA are not certain, so only TCRdb's listed CDR3 is given. CDR3 sequence reads: CASSKLWGQGSLSNQPQHF. The chain has TRBV21-1 and TRBJ1-5; the table names TRBD1, a call not compared with the DNA. TRBV21-1 is annotated as a pseudogene. The CDR3 is made up of 19 amino acids, end residues included.

This chain joins TRBV5-1 and TRBJ2-5; tentative D call: TRBD2 (5 bases). Trimming pared 2 bases from V and 1 base from J, leaving 6 bases between. The CDR3 has 13 amino acids. CDR1 is SGHRS, CDR2 YFSETQ, per germline. CDR3 in DNA: TGCGCCAGCAGCTTAGGAGGCCAAGAGACCCAGTACTTC. Translating it yields CASSLGGQETQYF.

In its sample, this clone was seen a few times. The chain has TRBV28 and TRBJ1-1, with TRBD1 identical over 7 bases. This CDR3 has 13 residues. Germline V gene lookup returns CDR1 MDHEN and CDR2 SYDVKM. Trimming removed 2 bases from V and 10 bases from J; junction bases left unmatched: 7. The CDR3 sequence is CASSLPRQGSAFF. The CDR3 DNA reads TGTGCCAGCAGTTTACCCCGACAGGGATCAGCTTTCTTT.

The J gene is TRBJ1-1, the V gene TRBV18; D might be TRBD1 (6 bases). Per the germline V gene, CDR1 is KGHSH and CDR2 is LQKENI. V lost 3 bases to trimming and J lost 5 bases, with 10 bases between them. The CDR3 length is 13 residues. For the CDR3, the DNA is TGTGCCAGCTCACCCAAGGGGGTGACTGAAGCTTTCTTT. The encoded protein is CASSPKGVTEAFF.

CDR3 amino acids: CASSPGIANEQFF. The CDR3 DNA reads as TGTGCCAGCTCACCGGGTATAGCGAATGAGCAGTTCTTC. V gene TRBV18 combines with J gene TRBJ2-1, with a possible D match to TRBD2 (5 bases). The CDR3 covers 13 residues. V was shortened by 3 bases and J by 7 bases, with 10 bases between the two germline ends. Germline V gene lookup returns CDR1 KGHSH and CDR2 LQKENI.

The chain links TRBV4-2 to TRBJ2-1; 14 bases line up with TRBD2. Losses at the gene ends were 4 bases for V and 7 bases for J; bases not matched to a gene: 15. The CDR3 contains 19 residues. CDR1 LGHNA and CDR2 YNFKEQ come from the germline V gene. This chain's CDR3 is CASSRTGTSGRRLVNEQFF. As DNA, the CDR3 is TGTGCCAGCAGCCGTACCGGGACTAGCGGGAGAAGGCTAGTAAATGAGCAGTTCTTC.

This chain links TRBV7-3 with TRBJ1-3, with D unclear. Trimming stripped 6 bases from V and 2 bases from J, with 11 bases between. This CDR3 has 14 residues. Looked up from germline, CDR1 is SGHTA and CDR2 is FQGTGA. CDR3: CASSRVVAGNTIYF. As DNA, the CDR3 is TGTGCCAGCAGTCGGGTTGTAGCTGGAAACACCATATATTTT.

The CDR3 nucleotides read TGTGCCAGCAGCCAAGGTAGCGGAGATACGCAGTATTTT. This codes for CASSQGSGDTQYF. The V and J genes are TRBV4-2 and TRBJ2-3; weak D call: TRBD2 (6 bases). Germline-derived CDR1 and CDR2 are LGHNA and YNFKEQ. The CDR3 spans 13 residues. V dropped 1 base and J dropped 5 bases, with 7 bases sitting between them.

J is TRBJ2-7 and V is TRBV9; 8 bases fit TRBD2. This CDR3 spans 13 amino acids. CDR1 is SGDLS and CDR2 is YYNGEE in the germline V gene. V was clipped by 3 bases and J by 6 bases; unmatched bases: 5. In DNA, the CDR3 is TGTGCCAGCAGCGAAGGACGGGAGGGCGAGCAGTACTTC. Residues: CASSEGREGEQYF.

The chain links TRBV5-4 to TRBJ1-2; TRBD1 matches at 7 bases. The ends lost 0 bases at V and 4 bases at J; junction bases unmatched: 9. The CDR3 has 16 amino acids. Germline values: CDR1 SGHNT, CDR2 YYREEE (reference sequence). In DNA, the CDR3 is TGTGCCAGCAGCTTGGCCGGGACAGCCCGGATCTATGGCTACACCTTC. Translating gives CASSLAGTARIYGYTF.

The V and J genes are TRBV5-6 and TRBJ2-2; tentatively, D is TRBD2 (5 bases). CDR3 size: 18 residues. Germline CDR1 is SGHDT and CDR2 is YYEEEE. With 2 bases removed from V and 2 bases from J, the gap between germline ends came to 19 bases. The CDR3 sequence is CASSLRKSGIINTGELFF. CDR3 nucleotide sequence: TGTGCCAGCAGCTTAAGGAAGTCCGGGATTATCAACACCGGGGAGCTGTTTTTT.

CDR3 sequence: CASSQLRDSEQYF. The CDR3 nucleotides read TGTGCCAGCAGCCAGCTCCGGGACAGCGAGCAGTACTTC. This sequence joins TRBV4-2 and TRBJ2-7; TRBD1 aligns across 7 bases. The CDR3 runs 13 residues. Per the germline V gene, CDR1 is LGHNA and CDR2 is YNFKEQ. V dropped 3 bases and J dropped 6; count of bases not matched to a gene: 5.

The chain carries TRBV7-3 and TRBJ2-3, with TRBD2 matching 14 bases. Trimming at V came to 5 bases and at J to 5 bases, leaving 3 bases not matched to a gene. The CDR3 consists of 15 residues. Per the germline V gene, CDR1 is SGHTA and CDR2 is FQGTGA. The CDR3 reads CASSLGLAGGDTQYF. For the CDR3, the DNA is TGTGCCAGCAGCCTCGGACTAGCGGGGGGAGATACGCAGTATTTT. Filled out from reference TRBV7-3 and TRBJ2-3, the complete variable domain reads GAGVSQTPSNKVTEKGKYVELRCDPISGHTALYWYRQSLGQGPEFLIYFQGTGAADDSGLPNDRFFAVRPEGSVSTLKIQRTERGDSAVYLCASSLGLAGGDTQYFGPGTRLTVL.

This clone is a singleton in its sample. This rearrangement joins TRBV28 to TRBJ2-1; 8 bases line up with TRBD2. The CDR3 runs to 15 residues. Germline values: CDR1 MDHEN, CDR2 SYDVKM. V trimming: 6 bases; J trimming: 8 bases; junction bases outside the gene matches: 12. The CDR3 DNA reads TGTGCCAGCAGATTTACAGCCGGGAGGGCCCATGAGCAGTTCTTC. It is translated as CASRFTAGRAHEQFF.